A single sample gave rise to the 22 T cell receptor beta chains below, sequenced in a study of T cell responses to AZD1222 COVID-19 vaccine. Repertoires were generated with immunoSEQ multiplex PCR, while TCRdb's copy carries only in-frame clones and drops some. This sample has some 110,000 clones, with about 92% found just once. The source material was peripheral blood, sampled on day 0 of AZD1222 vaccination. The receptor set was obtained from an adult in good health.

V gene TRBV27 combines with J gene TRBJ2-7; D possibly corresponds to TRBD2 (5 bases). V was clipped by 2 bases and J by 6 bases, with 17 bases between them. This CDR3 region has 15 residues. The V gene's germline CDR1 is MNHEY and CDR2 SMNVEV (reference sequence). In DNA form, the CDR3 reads TGTGCCAGCAGTTTAAGTAGGACGGGGTTTGCCGAGCAGTACTTC. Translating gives CASSLSRTGFAEQYF.

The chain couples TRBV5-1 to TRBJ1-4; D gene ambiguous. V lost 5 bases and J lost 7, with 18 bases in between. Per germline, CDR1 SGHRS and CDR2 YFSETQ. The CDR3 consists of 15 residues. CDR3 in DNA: TGCGCCAGCAGTTACCAAGGTGCTGAGCGTGAAAAACTGTTTTTT. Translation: CASSYQGAEREKLFF.

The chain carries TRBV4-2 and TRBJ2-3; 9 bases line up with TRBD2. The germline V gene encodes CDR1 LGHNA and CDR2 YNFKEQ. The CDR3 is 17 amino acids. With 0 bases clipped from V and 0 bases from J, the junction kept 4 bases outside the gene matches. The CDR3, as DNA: TGTGCCAGCAGCCAAGATCCCACTAGCGGGAGCACAGATACGCAGTATTTT. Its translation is CASSQDPTSGSTDTQYF.

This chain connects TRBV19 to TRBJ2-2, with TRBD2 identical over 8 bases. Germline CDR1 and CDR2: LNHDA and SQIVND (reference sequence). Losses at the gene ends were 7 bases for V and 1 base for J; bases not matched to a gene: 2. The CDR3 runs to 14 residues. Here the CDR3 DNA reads TGTGCCAGTATAGCGGGGATGAACACCGGGGAGCTGTTTTTT. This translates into CASIAGMNTGELFF.

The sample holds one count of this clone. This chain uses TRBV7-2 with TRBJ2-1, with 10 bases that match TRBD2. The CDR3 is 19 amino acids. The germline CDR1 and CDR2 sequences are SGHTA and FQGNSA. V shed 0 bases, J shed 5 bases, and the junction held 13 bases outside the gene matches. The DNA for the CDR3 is TGTGCCAGCAGCTTAGCCGTACGGGATAGCGGGAGGCTAAACAATGAGCAGTTCTTC. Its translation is CASSLAVRDSGRLNNEQFF.

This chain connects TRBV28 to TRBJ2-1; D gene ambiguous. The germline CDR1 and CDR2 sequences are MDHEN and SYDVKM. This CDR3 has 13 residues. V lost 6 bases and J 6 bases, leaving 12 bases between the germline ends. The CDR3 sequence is CASRARAFNEQFF. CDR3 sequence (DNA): TGTGCCAGCAGGGCCCGGGCCTTCAATGAGCAGTTCTTC.

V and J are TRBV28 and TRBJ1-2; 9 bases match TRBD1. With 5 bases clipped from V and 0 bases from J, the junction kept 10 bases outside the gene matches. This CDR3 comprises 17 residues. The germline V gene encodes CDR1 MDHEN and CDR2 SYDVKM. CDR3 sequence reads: CASSAPGQGPSNYGYTF. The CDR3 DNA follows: TGTGCCAGCAGTGCCCCGGGACAGGGCCCATCTAACTATGGCTACACCTTC.

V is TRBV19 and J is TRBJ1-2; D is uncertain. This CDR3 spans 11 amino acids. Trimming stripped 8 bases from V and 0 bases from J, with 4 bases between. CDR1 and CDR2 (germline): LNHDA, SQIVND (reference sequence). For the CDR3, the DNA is TGTGCCAGTTTGACTAACTATGGCTACACCTTC. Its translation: CASLTNYGYTF.

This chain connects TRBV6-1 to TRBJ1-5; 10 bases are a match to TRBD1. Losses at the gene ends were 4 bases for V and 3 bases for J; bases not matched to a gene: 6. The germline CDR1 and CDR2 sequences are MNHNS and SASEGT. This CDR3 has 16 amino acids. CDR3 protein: CASSAGTGDDNQPQHF. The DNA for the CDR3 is TGTGCCAGCAGTGCCGGGACAGGGGACGACAATCAGCCCCAGCATTTT.

DNA for the CDR3: TGTGCCAGCAGTTCGGGACTAGCCGACTACGAGCAGTACTTC. It translates to CASSSGLADYEQYF. This chain joins TRBV2 and TRBJ2-7; 9 bases are shared with TRBD2. The CDR3 is 14 amino acids. V lost 5 bases, J lost 3 bases, and 5 bases stayed unmatched. Germline V gene sequence: CDR1 SNHLY, CDR2 FYNNEI.

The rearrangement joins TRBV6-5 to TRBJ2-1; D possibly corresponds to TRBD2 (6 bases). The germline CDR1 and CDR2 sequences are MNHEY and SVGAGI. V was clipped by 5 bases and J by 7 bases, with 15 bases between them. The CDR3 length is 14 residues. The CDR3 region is CASSRGAGSNEQFF. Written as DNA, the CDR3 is TGTGCCAGCAGTCGTGGGGCCGGGAGTAATGAGCAGTTCTTC.

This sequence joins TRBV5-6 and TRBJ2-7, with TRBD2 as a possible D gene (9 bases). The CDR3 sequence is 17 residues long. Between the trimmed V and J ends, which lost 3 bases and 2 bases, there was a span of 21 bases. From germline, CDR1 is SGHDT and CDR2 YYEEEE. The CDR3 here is CASSSQGAGLATYEQYF. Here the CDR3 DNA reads TGTGCCAGCAGCTCCCAGGGGGCAGGACTAGCGACCTACGAGCAGTACTTC.

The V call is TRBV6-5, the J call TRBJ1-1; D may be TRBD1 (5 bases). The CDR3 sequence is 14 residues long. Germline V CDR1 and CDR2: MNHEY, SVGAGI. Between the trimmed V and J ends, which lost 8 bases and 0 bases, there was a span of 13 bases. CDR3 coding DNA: TGTGCCAGCGGCGGGTGGGGGGTGAACACTGAAGCTTTCTTT. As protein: CASGGWGVNTEAFF.

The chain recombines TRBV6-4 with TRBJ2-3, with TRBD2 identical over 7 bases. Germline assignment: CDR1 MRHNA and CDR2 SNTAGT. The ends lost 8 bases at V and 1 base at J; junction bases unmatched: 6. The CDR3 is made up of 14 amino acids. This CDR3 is CASSGGMGTDTQYF. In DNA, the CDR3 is TGTGCCAGCTCGGGGGGAATGGGCACAGATACGCAGTATTTT.

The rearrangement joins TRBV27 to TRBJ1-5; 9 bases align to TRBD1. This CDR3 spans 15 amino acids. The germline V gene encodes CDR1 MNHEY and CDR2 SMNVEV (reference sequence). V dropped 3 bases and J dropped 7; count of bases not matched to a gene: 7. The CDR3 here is CASSFSGTGPQPQHF. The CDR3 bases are TGTGCCAGCAGTTTCTCCGGGACAGGGCCCCAGCCCCAGCATTTT.

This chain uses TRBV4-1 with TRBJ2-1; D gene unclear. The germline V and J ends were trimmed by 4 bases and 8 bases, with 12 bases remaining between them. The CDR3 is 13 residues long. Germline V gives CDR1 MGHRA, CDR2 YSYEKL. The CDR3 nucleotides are TGCGCCAGCAGCCTGGCCGAGATCTATGAGCAGTTCTTC. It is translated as CASSLAEIYEQFF.

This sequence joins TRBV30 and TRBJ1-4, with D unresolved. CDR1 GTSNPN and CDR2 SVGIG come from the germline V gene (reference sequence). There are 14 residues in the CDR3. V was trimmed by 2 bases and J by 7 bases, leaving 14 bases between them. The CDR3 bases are TGTGCCTGGAGTCCCACGCGGGGAGCTGAAAAACTGTTTTTT. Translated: CAWSPTRGAEKLFF.

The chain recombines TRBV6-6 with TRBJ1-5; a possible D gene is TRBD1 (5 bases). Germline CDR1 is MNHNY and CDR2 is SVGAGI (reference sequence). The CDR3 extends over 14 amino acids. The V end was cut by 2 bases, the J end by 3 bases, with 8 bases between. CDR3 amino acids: CASSYGGNNQPQHF. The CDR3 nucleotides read TGTGCCAGCAGTTACGGGGGAAACAATCAGCCCCAGCATTTT.

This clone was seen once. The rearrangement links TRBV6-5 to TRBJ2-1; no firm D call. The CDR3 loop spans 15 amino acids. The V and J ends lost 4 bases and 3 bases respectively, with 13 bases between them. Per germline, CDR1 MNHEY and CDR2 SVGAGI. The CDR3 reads CASSSTTPSYNEQFF. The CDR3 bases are TGTGCCAGCAGTTCTACTACCCCGAGCTACAATGAGCAGTTCTTC.

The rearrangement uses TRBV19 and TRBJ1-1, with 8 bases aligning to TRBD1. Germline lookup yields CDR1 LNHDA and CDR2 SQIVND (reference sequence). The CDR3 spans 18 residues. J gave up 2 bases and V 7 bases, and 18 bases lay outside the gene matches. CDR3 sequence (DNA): TGTGCCAGTAACCCCCCCGCAGGGGGCGCGGGGGGAAACACTGAAGCTTTCTTT. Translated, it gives CASNPPAGGAGGNTEAFF.

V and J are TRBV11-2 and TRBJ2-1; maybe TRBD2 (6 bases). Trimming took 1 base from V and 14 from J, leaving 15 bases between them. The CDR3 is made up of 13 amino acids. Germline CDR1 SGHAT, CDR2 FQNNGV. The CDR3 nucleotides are TGTGCCAGCAGCTTAGGGGACTGGGCCAGGGAGTTCTTC. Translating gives CASSLGDWAREFF.

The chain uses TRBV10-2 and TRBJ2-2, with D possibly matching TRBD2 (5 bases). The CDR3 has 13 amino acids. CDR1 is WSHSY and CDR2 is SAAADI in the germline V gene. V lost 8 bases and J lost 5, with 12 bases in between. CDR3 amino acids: CASGPRGTGELFF. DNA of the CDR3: TGCGCCAGCGGGCCCCGGGGTACCGGGGAGCTGTTTTTT.